Listed below are T cell receptor beta chains from one sample, sequenced in a study of cytomegalovirus exposure and HLA in healthy donors. Method: immunoSEQ multiplex PCR; TCRdb's copy keeps in-frame clones and lacks some. The data show approximately 150,000 clones, under 70% seen once. Specimen: PBMCs. The receptors here all came from a woman aged 40 to 50 in good health and CMV-seropositive. CDR3s include the opening cysteine and the closing phenylalanine or tryptophan. A D gene is named only where the DNA matches it firmly. Clone size, where shown, is once, few, many, or a class for clones that have expanded.

CDR3 length	D gene	V gene	clone size	J gene	CDR3 DNA	CDR3 protein
14	NA	TRBV6-1	NA	TRBJ2-1	TGTGCCAGCATTAACCAGGGCTCCTACAATGAGCAGTTCTTC	CASINQGSYNEQFF
13	TRBD1	TRBV5-1	once	TRBJ1-1	TGCGCCAGCAGCGACGGACAGGCCTCTGAAGCTTTCTTT	CASSDGQASEAFF
13	NA	TRBV5-8	NA	TRBJ1-5	TGTGCCAGCAGCTCCTGGTCGGTTCAGCCCCAGCATTTT	CASSSWSVQPQHF
13	NA	TRBV7-3	NA	TRBJ2-3	TGTGCCAGCAGCCCCCTTCCCCCAGATACGCAGTATTTT	CASSPLPPDTQYF
14	NA	TRBV19	NA	TRBJ2-7	TGTGCCAGTAGTACCACTAGAGGATACTACGAGCAGTACTTC	CASSTTRGYYEQYF
13	NA	TRBV15	NA	TRBJ2-7	TGTGCCACCAGCAGAGAGTTATACTACGAGCAGTACTTC	CATSRELYYEQYF
17	NA	TRBV28	NA	TRBJ1-1	TGTGCCAGCAGTTTATGGGGGCTGGGGGGAATGAACACTGAAGCTTTCTTT	CASSLWGLGGMNTEAFF
16	TRBD2	TRBV2	NA	TRBJ2-2	TGTGCCAGCCGAGCTAGCGGGGGGGCAAACACCGGGGAGCTGTTTTTT	CASRASGGANTGELFF
15	NA	TRBV28	NA	TRBJ2-2	TGTGCCAGCAGTTTACCGGTTAAGTACACCGGGGAGCTGTTTTTT	CASSLPVKYTGELFF
15	TRBD2	TRBV5-1	NA	TRBJ2-1	TGCGCCAGCAGCCAAACTAGCGAAACCTACAATGAGCAGTTCTTC	CASSQTSETYNEQFF
16	TRBD1	TRBV6-5	few	TRBJ1-2	TGTGCCAGCAGTTACGGACAGGGGCGCTGGGTCTATGGCTACACCTTC	CASSYGQGRWVYGYTF
13	TRBD1	TRBV2	NA	TRBJ1-1	TGTGCCAGCAGGCGACAGGGGAACACTGAAGCTTTCTTT	CASRRQGNTEAFF
16	TRBD1	TRBV7-2	once	TRBJ1-3	TGTGCCAGCAGCTTAGCGCAGGGGGGCTCTGGAAACACCATATATTTT	CASSLAQGGSGNTIYF
14	NA	TRBV9	few	TRBJ1-5	TGTGCCAGCAGCGTAGATGATGGAGTCCAGCCCCAGCATTTT	CASSVDDGVQPQHF
12	NA	TRBV18	NA	TRBJ2-3	TGTGCCAGCTCCACGGGTTCAGATACGCAGTATTTT	CASSTGSDTQYF
15	NA	TRBV6-5	few	TRBJ1-1	TGTGCCAGCAGGGGTCTCGACAGACAGAACACTGAAGCTTTCTTT	CASRGLDRQNTEAFF
15	TRBD1	TRBV28	few	TRBJ1-2	TGTGCCAGCAGTCTCGACCCCAGACAGGGCTATGGCTACACCTTC	CASSLDPRQGYGYTF
16	NA	TRBV28	NA	TRBJ1-1	TGTGCCAGCAGTTCACTTCTAGACAGGTTGAACACTGAAGCTTTCTTT	CASSSLLDRLNTEAFF
15	NA	TRBV27	NA	TRBJ1-1	TGTGCCAGCAGCCCGTCAGGGTCCTTAAACACTGAAGCTTTCTTT	CASSPSGSLNTEAFF
14	TRBD1	TRBV6-5	NA	TRBJ1-1	TGTGCCAGCAGTTACTCTGGGACAGGGAATGAAGCTTTCTTT	CASSYSGTGNEAFF
14	NA	TRBV9	NA	TRBJ2-3	TGTGCCAGCAGCGTACTGACTGAGGGAGATACGCAGTATTTT	CASSVLTEGDTQYF
14	TRBD2	TRBV25-1	NA	TRBJ2-5	TGTGCCAGCAGTCCAACTAGCGGCCAAGAGACCCAGTACTTC	CASSPTSGQETQYF
16	NA	TRBV6-1	NA	TRBJ1-2	TGTGCCAGCAGTGAAGTGAACCGCCTCAGTAACTATGGCTACACCTTC	CASSEVNRLSNYGYTF
18	NA	TRBV7-2	NA	TRBJ2-2	TGTGCCAGCAGCTTAGGCGGGGTAGCGGCCCTGAGGGGCGGGGAGCTGTTTTTT	CASSLGGVAALRGGELFF
15	NA	TRBV28	NA	TRBJ1-2	TGTGCCAGCAGTTTACCTACAGGGATTGGCTATGGCTACACCTTC	CASSLPTGIGYGYTF
14	NA	TRBV9	NA	TRBJ2-3	TGTGCCAGCAGCGATAGGAGGCATCCAGATACGCAGTATTTT	CASSDRRHPDTQYF
15	TRBD1	TRBV7-3	NA	TRBJ1-1	TGTGCCAGCAGCTTAGGGACAGGGTGGAACACTGAAGCTTTCTTT	CASSLGTGWNTEAFF
16	TRBD2	TRBV4-2	once	TRBJ2-3	TGTGCCAGCAGCCAAGATTCGGGAGGGACCCCAGATACGCAGTATTTT	CASSQDSGGTPDTQYF
15	NA	TRBV11-3	once	TRBJ2-3	TGTGCCAGCAGCTTAGGGTCCCCAGGCACAGATACGCAGTATTTT	CASSLGSPGTDTQYF
16	TRBD1	TRBV5-1	NA	TRBJ1-6	TGCGCCAGCAGCTTGGGGGACAGGGGAGGAAGTTCACCCCTCCACTTT	CASSLGDRGGSSPLHF
13	NA	TRBV18	NA	TRBJ2-1	TGTGCCAGCTCACAGGGGGGGGACAATGAGCAGTTCTTC	CASSQGGDNEQFF
15	NA	TRBV2	NA	TRBJ1-6	TGTGCCAGCACCGAAAGGAGTTCCTATAATTCACCCCTCCACTTT	CASTERSSYNSPLHF
18	TRBD2	TRBV13	NA	TRBJ2-1	TGTGCCAGCAGCTCCGGGACTAGCGGGAGGGCCGAAGGGAATGAGCAGTTCTTC	CASSSGTSGRAEGNEQFF
15	TRBD1	TRBV11-1	NA	TRBJ2-7	TGTGCCAGCACCGGGCGGGACAGGGGTTCCTACGAGCAGTACTTC	CASTGRDRGSYEQYF
14	NA	TRBV4-2	NA	TRBJ2-5	TGTGCCAGCAGCCAAGATAAGAACGGCGGGACCCAGTACTTC	CASSQDKNGGTQYF
17	TRBD2	TRBV5-1	NA	TRBJ2-3	TGCGCCAGCAGCACCGGGACTAGCGGGGCTAAAATAGATACGCAGTATTTT	CASSTGTSGAKIDTQYF
17	NA	TRBV18	NA	TRBJ2-3	TGTGCCAGCTCACCACGTCCCGGAGGGTCATTAACAGATACGCAGTATTTT	CASSPRPGGSLTDTQYF
14	NA	TRBV18	NA	TRBJ1-2	TGTGCCAGCTCACCAGAAGAGGAAAACTATGGCTACACCTTC	CASSPEEENYGYTF
15	TRBD1	TRBV4-1	NA	TRBJ2-7	TGCGCCAGCAGCCAAGGGGGGACAGGGGAAGGCGAGCAGTACTTC	CASSQGGTGEGEQYF
14	TRBD2	TRBV6-5	NA	TRBJ2-1	TGTGCCAGCACCCTAGCGGGGGCTCAAAATGAGCAGTTCTTC	CASTLAGAQNEQFF
16	NA	TRBV11-2	NA	TRBJ2-1	TGTGCCAGCAGCTTAGTTGGAGGGGTGGTCTACAATGAGCAGTTCTTC	CASSLVGGVVYNEQFF
14	NA	TRBV4-2	NA	TRBJ2-7	TGTGCCAGCAGCCAAGATAATTTCCCCTACGAGCAGTACTTC	CASSQDNFPYEQYF
14	NA	TRBV27	NA	TRBJ2-6	TGTGCCAGCAAGCCAGGCTCTGGGGCCAACGTCCTGACTTTC	CASKPGSGANVLTF
14	NA	TRBV12-5	NA	TRBJ2-5	TGTGCTAGTGCAGGGGCCCAACTGCTAGAGACCCAGTACTTC	CASAGAQLLETQYF
15	TRBD1	TRBV18	NA	TRBJ2-7	TGTGCCAGCTCACCGACCGGGACAGGGTCTGTCGAGCAGTACTTC	CASSPTGTGSVEQYF
14	TRBD2	TRBV6-4	NA	TRBJ2-7	TGTGCCAGCATTAAACGGGAGGGCCCCTACGAGCAGTACTTC	CASIKREGPYEQYF
17	TRBD2	TRBV7-2	NA	TRBJ2-3	TGTGCCAGCAGCTTAGCCCCTAGCGGCTCTAGCACAGATACGCAGTATTTT	CASSLAPSGSSTDTQYF
13	NA	TRBV7-9	NA	TRBJ2-2	TGTGCCAGCAGCCCAACGAACACCGGGGAGCTGTTTTTT	CASSPTNTGELFF
15	NA	TRBV11-2	NA	TRBJ1-4	TGTGCCAGCAGCTTAGGGGGAGCAGATAATGAAAAACTGTTTTTT	CASSLGGADNEKLFF
16	TRBD2	TRBV28	few	TRBJ2-2	TGTGCCAGCAGTCCAGGACTAGGGCCGTCCACCGGGGAGCTGTTTTTT	CASSPGLGPSTGELFF
15	TRBD1	TRBV7-9	NA	TRBJ2-1	TGTGCCAGCAGCACGGGACAGGGGGGGGAGATTGAGCAGTTCTTC	CASSTGQGGEIEQFF
14	NA	TRBV18	NA	TRBJ1-3	TGTGCCAGCTCACCAGAGACTGGAGGAAACACCATATATTTT	CASSPETGGNTIYF
15	TRBD2	TRBV10-3	few	TRBJ2-7	TGTGCCATCAGTTCATCTCCGGGGACTACCTACGAGCAGTACTTC	CAISSSPGTTYEQYF
13	TRBD1	TRBV5-4	NA	TRBJ1-2	TGTGCCAGCAGCTTACCGGGACAGTATGGCTACCCCTTC	CASSLPGQYGYPF
14	TRBD2	TRBV10-3	NA	TRBJ2-3	TGTGCCAGCGCTAGCGGGGGACCCACAGATACGCAGTATTTT	CASASGGPTDTQYF
17	TRBD2	TRBV4-2	few	TRBJ2-7	TGTGCCAGCAGCCAAGATGGGCCTAGGGTAGCGGGATACGAGCAGTACTTC	CASSQDGPRVAGYEQYF
15	TRBD2	TRBV9	few	TRBJ2-7	TGTGCCAGCAGCGAGACTAGCGGGACGTCCTACGAGCAGTACTTC	CASSETSGTSYEQYF
16	TRBD1	TRBV10-3	NA	TRBJ2-3	TGTGCCATCAGTGATCAGGGACAGGGGAGCACAGATACGCAGTATTTT	CAISDQGQGSTDTQYF
15	TRBD2	TRBV7-2	few	TRBJ2-2	TGTGCCAGCAGCTTTAAACTAGCGGGGGCCGGGGAGCTGTTTTTT	CASSFKLAGAGELFF